These 13 T cell receptor beta chains originate from one sample sequenced in a study of control samples from healthy donors and cancer patients. This table comes from immunoSEQ multiplex PCR, and its TCRdb copy is limited to in-frame clones, with some not included. The repertoire holds more than 95,000 clones, with about 90% as singletons. The sample was blood. These receptors originate from a man between 18 and 35 years old in good health.

The V gene is TRBV5-1, the J gene TRBJ2-7; perhaps TRBD1 as D (6 bases). The CDR3 runs 16 residues. CDR1 and CDR2 from the germline V gene are SGHRS and YFSETQ. V was pared by 3 bases and J by 3 bases, with 19 bases between. The CDR3 reads CASSSGQPVGNYEQYF. The CDR3 DNA reads TGCGCCAGCAGCTCCGGACAGCCCGTGGGGAACTACGAGCAGTACTTC.

This chain uses TRBV7-9 with TRBJ1-2; D uncertain. V shed 6 bases and J shed 4 bases, with 15 bases lying between them. Germline-derived CDR1 and CDR2 are SEHNR and FQNEAQ (reference sequence). The CDR3 has 14 amino acids. The CDR3 sequence is CASSFIQYIYGYTF. CDR3 DNA: TGTGCCAGCAGTTTTATACAGTACATCTATGGCTACACCTTC.

The chain recombines TRBV5-1 with TRBJ2-2; D unresolved. The V and J ends lost 7 bases and 2 bases respectively, with 12 bases between them. CDR1 is SGHRS, CDR2 YFSETQ, per germline. CDR3 length: 14 amino acids. CDR3 loop: CASALRVNTGELFF. CDR3 nucleotides: TGCGCCAGCGCCCTTCGGGTAAACACCGGGGAGCTGTTTTTT.

This chain uses TRBV27 with TRBJ1-6; 8 nucleotides line up with TRBD1. The germline gives CDR1 MNHEY, CDR2 SMNVEV (reference sequence). CDR3 size: 18 residues. The V and J ends lost 2 bases and 4 bases, in that order; junction bases with no gene match: 10. The CDR3 bases are TGTGCCAGCAGTTTAGGTCACAGGGGGTCCAGGTATAATTCACCCCTCCACTTT. It yields the protein CASSLGHRGSRYNSPLHF.

This clone has a handful of counts. This sequence joins TRBV7-8 and TRBJ1-5, with a possible D match to TRBD1 (5 bases). Germline V gene data show CDR1 as SGHVS and CDR2 as FQNEAQ. The CDR3 loop spans 16 amino acids. V lost 5 bases, J lost 1 base, and 15 bases lay in between. CDR3 sequence (DNA): TGTGCCAGCAGCCCGTCCCAGGGCCCCAGCAATCAGCCCCAGCATTTT. The encoded protein is CASSPSQGPSNQPQHF.

The chain links TRBV11-2 to TRBJ2-3, with D tentatively TRBD1 or TRBD2 (7 bases each). The CDR3 consists of 16 residues. V lost 5 bases, J lost 2 bases, and 17 bases lay in between. Germline CDR1 and CDR2: SGHAT and FQNNGV. CDR3 coding DNA: TGTGCCAGCAGCCCGGGGGGACAGCTAAACACAGATACGCAGTATTTT. Its protein product is CASSPGGQLNTDTQYF. The whole variable domain, remainder taken from reference TRBV11-2 and TRBJ2-3, is EAGVAQSPRYKIIEKRQSVAFWCNPISGHATLYWYQQILGQGPKLLIQFQNNGVVDDSQLPKDRFSAERLKGVDSTLKIQPAKLEDSAVYLCASSPGGQLNTDTQYFGPGTRLTVL.

The chain uses TRBV19 and TRBJ2-2, with 12 bases fitting TRBD1. Germline CDR1 is LNHDA and CDR2 is SQIVND (reference sequence). J lost 6 bases, V lost 5 bases, and 7 bases had no gene match. The CDR3 sequence is 16 residues long. The CDR3: CASSLGQGAIAGELFF. The CDR3 DNA reads as TGTGCCAGTAGTTTGGGACAGGGGGCTATAGCCGGGGAGCTGTTTTTT. The full variable domain, rest sourced from reference TRBV19 and TRBJ2-2, is DGGITQSPKYLFRKEGQNVTLSCEQNLNHDAMYWYRQDPGQGLRLIYYSQIVNDFQKGDIAEGYSVSREKKESFPLTVTSAQKNPTAFYLCASSLGQGAIAGELFFGEGSRLTVL.

The chain has TRBV19 and TRBJ1-1; weak D call: TRBD1 (5 bases). The V and J ends lost 3 bases and 5 bases respectively, with 16 bases between them. The germline gives CDR1 LNHDA, CDR2 SQIVND (reference sequence). The CDR3 totals 15 residues. CDR3 sequence reads: CASSIDPGKGTEAFF. CDR3 bases: TGTGCCAGTAGTATTGATCCAGGGAAGGGGACTGAAGCTTTCTTT.

CDR3 sequence (DNA): TGTGCCAGCAGTTTCACAGGTTCTCGGGGTGAAGCTTTCTTT. It translates to CASSFTGSRGEAFF. V gene TRBV5-6 combines with J gene TRBJ1-1; possibly TRBD1 for D (5 bases). This CDR3 region has 14 residues. In germline, CDR1 is SGHDT, CDR2 YYEEEE. Trimming removed 5 bases at V and 7 bases at J, with 18 bases between. Looking up the rest from reference TRBV5-6 and TRBJ1-1 gives the full variable domain: DAGVTQSPTHLIKTRGQQVTLRCSPKSGHDTVSWYQQALGQGPQFIFQYYEEEERQRGNFPDRFSGHQFPNYSSELNVNALLLGDSALYLCASSFTGSRGEAFFGQGTRLTVV.

The chain links TRBV27 to TRBJ2-1; 7 nucleotides agree with TRBD1. The V gene end was trimmed by 6 bases and the J gene end by 2 bases; junction bases not matched to a gene: 4. Germline CDR1 is MNHEY and CDR2 is SMNVEV (reference sequence). The CDR3 is 14 amino acids. CDR3 residues: CASRRGPTYNEQFF. CDR3 bases: TGTGCCAGCAGGAGGGGGCCTACCTACAATGAGCAGTTCTTC.

V is TRBV2 and J is TRBJ1-1; possible D gene TRBD1, 6 bases. The germline CDR1 and CDR2 sequences are SNHLY and FYNNEI. V was cut by 6 bases and J by 1 base, with 9 bases left in between. CDR3 length: 13 residues. Here the CDR3 DNA reads TGTGCCAGCAGGTCGGACAGGAACACTGAAGCTTTCTTT. Translated: CASRSDRNTEAFF.

To note about this clone: The junction shows a germline mismatch at one end, possibly a read error. The rearrangement joins TRBV7-8 to TRBJ2-1; 11 bases line up with TRBD2. The CDR3 sequence is 14 residues long. The germline V gene encodes CDR1 SGHVS and CDR2 FQNEAQ. CDR3 residues: CASSLSGLAEGGVF. In DNA form, the CDR3 reads TGTGCCAGCAGCCTATCGGGACTAGCGGAAGGGGGGGTCTTC.

The gene calls are TRBV19 and TRBJ1-2, with no clear D. Germline CDR1 LNHDA, CDR2 SQIVND (reference sequence). The CDR3 contains 12 residues. The ends were cut back, 3 bases at V and 3 bases at J, with 5 bases in the middle. CDR3 coding DNA: TGTGCCAGTAGTATGCGGGACTATGGCTACACCTTC. It encodes CASSMRDYGYTF.